One TCR beta chain is described in this entry. The target antigen is unknown. Primed by a sample-barcoded 5' primer and a J-beta primer mix, a second PCR proceeded for about 7 to 11 cycles. Every cDNA molecule bore a tag from a template-switch adaptor containing 12 random nucleotides. TCRdb reprocessed the 5' RACE reads with MiXCR, giving one entry per CDR3 protein. The table lists 600,000 to 800,000 distinct CDR3 sequences, around 21% of them singletons. The data belong to a study of blood T cells in healthy people across ages. About the study: Capturing about one barcoded beta molecule per two T cells was achieved by template switching.

Findings and limits, study-wide: It was found that TCR beta diversity correlated strongly with the percentage of naive T cells.

CDR3 length: 14 residues. The V and J ends lost 4 bases and 2 bases, in that order; junction bases with no gene match: 4. The V gene's germline CDR1 is KGHSH and CDR2 LQKENI. This sequence was found in a man between 65 and 85 years old in good health. Material: blood. The V gene is TRBV18, the J gene TRBJ2-5, with 7 bases fitting TRBD1. The CDR3 DNA sequence: TGTGCCAGCTCACGACTGGGACAGCAAGAGACCCAGTACTTC. Encoded protein: CASSRLGQQETQYF.